These 8 T cell receptor beta chains share one sample of origin, sequenced in a study of monozygotic twins with cystic fibrosis. Assay used: immunoSEQ multiplex PCR; TCRdb lists only in-frame clones, some missing. The sample records about 39,000 clones, around nine tenths being singletons. The sample taken for sequencing was blood. The origin of the receptors is a boy between 2 and 10 years old with cystic fibrosis.

This chain connects TRBV9 to TRBJ2-5; D uncertain. Germline-derived CDR1 and CDR2 are SGDLS and YYNGEE. The CDR3 is 14 amino acids. V was clipped by 0 bases and J by 5 bases, with 11 bases between them. The CDR3 bases are TGTGCCAGCAGCGTAGGGACGGTCGGGGAGACCCAGTACTTC. It specifies CASSVGTVGETQYF.

The chain recombines TRBV19 with TRBJ1-1; the D gene is possibly TRBD1 (5 bases). V lost 5 bases and J lost 3, with 10 bases in between. The CDR3 consists of 13 residues. Germline lookup yields CDR1 LNHDA and CDR2 SQIVND (reference sequence). Here the CDR3 DNA reads TGTGCCAGTAGTGACACGGGGGACACTGAAGCTTTCTTT. It yields the protein CASSDTGDTEAFF.

The CDR3 DNA reads as TGCGCCAGCAGCGCCTTAGCGGGGGGAGCCTACAATGAGCAGTTCTTC. This sequence encodes CASSALAGGAYNEQFF. The chain employs TRBV5-1 and TRBJ2-1; TRBD2 aligns across 10 bases. The CDR3 covers 16 residues. Looked up from germline, CDR1 is SGHRS and CDR2 is YFSETQ. Trimming cost V 4 bases and J 2 bases; bases outside gene matches: 6.

The rearrangement joins TRBV12-5 to TRBJ2-3; 10 bases are shared with TRBD2. The CDR3 is made up of 17 amino acids. The V segment lost 0 bases and the J segment 2 bases; nucleotides outside the gene matches: 5. Per germline, CDR1 LGHNT and CDR2 FRNRAP. For the CDR3, the DNA is TGTGCTAGTGGTTTGGTACAAGCGGGGGGGTCCACAGATACGCAGTATTTT. Translating it yields CASGLVQAGGSTDTQYF. The full variable domain, rest sourced from reference TRBV12-5 and TRBJ2-3, is DARVTQTPRHKVTEMGQEVTMRCQPILGHNTVFWYRQTMMQGLELLAYFRNRAPLDDSGMPKDRFSAEMPDATLATLKIQPSEPRDSAVYFCASGLVQAGGSTDTQYFGPGTRLTVL.

CDR3 nucleotides: TGTGCCAGCAGCGCGGGGGGCGAGCAGTACTTC. Translated, it gives CASSAGGEQYF. The V and J genes are TRBV9 and TRBJ2-7; TRBD2 matches at 7 bases. V dropped 3 bases and J dropped 6; count of bases not matched to a gene: 0. Germline V gives CDR1 SGDLS, CDR2 YYNGEE. The CDR3 length is 11 residues.

The chain joins TRBV7-9 to TRBJ2-7; D uncertain. Germline V lookup: CDR1 SEHNR, CDR2 FQNEAQ (reference sequence). V lost 0 bases and J 3 bases, leaving 6 bases between the germline ends. The CDR3 spans 13 residues. DNA of the CDR3: TGTGCCAGCAGCTTAGCGTCCCTCTACGAGCAGTACTTC. It codes for CASSLASLYEQYF.

The chain links TRBV6-1 to TRBJ1-2; D unclear. V was cut by 1 base and J by 12 bases, with 12 bases left in between. This CDR3 is built from 12 residues. The V gene's germline CDR1 is MNHNS and CDR2 SASEGT. The CDR3 bases are TGTGCCAGCAGTGAAGTGTGGGCTTACAACACCTTC. Protein: CASSEVWAYNTF.

The rearrangement links TRBV6-5 to TRBJ1-1, with D perhaps TRBD1 (5 bases). Trimming stripped 2 bases from V and 3 bases from J, with 10 bases between. CDR3 length: 14 amino acids. Germline loops: CDR1 MNHEY, CDR2 SVGAGI. The CDR3 region has the DNA TGTGCCAGCAGTTACCGACAGAGATACACTGAAGCTTTCTTT. Translating it yields CASSYRQRYTEAFF.